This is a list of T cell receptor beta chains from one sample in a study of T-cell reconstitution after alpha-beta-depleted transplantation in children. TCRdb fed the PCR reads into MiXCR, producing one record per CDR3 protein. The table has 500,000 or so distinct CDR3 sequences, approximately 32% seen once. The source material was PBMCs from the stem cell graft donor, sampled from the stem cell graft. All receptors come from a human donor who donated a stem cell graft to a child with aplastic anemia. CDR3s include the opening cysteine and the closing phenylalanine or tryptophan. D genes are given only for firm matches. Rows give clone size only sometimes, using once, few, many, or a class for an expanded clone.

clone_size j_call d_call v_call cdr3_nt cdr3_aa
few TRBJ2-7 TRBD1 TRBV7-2 TGTGCCAGCAGCTTGGGGTCGGGACAGGACTACGAGCAGTACTTC CASSLGSGQDYEQYF
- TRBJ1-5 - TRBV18 TGTGCCAGCTCACCACCGAACAATCAGCCCCAGCATTTT CASSPPNNQPQHF
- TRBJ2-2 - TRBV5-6 TGTGCCAGCAGCTTGGCGCCTAGGAACACCGGGGAGCTGTTTTTT CASSLAPRNTGELFF
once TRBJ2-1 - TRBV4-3 TGCGCCAGCAGCCAAGATGCGGGCAGGGTAGAGCAGTTCTTC CASSQDAGRVEQFF
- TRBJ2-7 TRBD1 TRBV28 TGTGCCACCTACCCAGGGACAGGTCGGTCAAGGAGCTCCTACGAGCAGTACTTC CATYPGTGRSRSSYEQYF
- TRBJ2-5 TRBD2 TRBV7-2 TGTGCCAGCAGCTTAGGGACTAGCGGGAGTGGAGGAGAGACCCAGTACTTC CASSLGTSGSGGETQYF
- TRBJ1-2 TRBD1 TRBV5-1 TGCGCCAGCAGCTCCGGACAGGGGCTCGTAGTTAAGTATGGCTACACCTTC CASSSGQGLVVKYGYTF
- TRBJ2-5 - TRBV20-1 TGCAGTGCTTTTCGCCCGGGAACCTCAGAGACCCAGTACTTC CSAFRPGTSETQYF
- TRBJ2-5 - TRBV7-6 TGTGCCGGCAGCTTATCGTGGGAGGCGGGGGAGACCCAGTACTTC CAGSLSWEAGETQYF
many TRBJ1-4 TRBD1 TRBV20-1 TGCAGTGCTAGCCCAGGGGGCAGTTCTAATGAAAAACTGTTTTTT CSASPGGSSNEKLFF
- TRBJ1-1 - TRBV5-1 TGCGCCAGCAGCTTGAACAGTATAGCCACTGAAGCTTTCTTT CASSLNSIATEAFF
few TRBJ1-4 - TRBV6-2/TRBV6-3 TGTGCCAGCAGTTACTCCCCCGAAGCGGGACCCGGGGCGACTAATGAAAAACTGTTTTTT CASSYSPEAGPGATNEKLFF
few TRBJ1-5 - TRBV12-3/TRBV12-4 TGTGCCAGCAGTCGGGACATTCAGCCCCAGCATTTT CASSRDIQPQHF
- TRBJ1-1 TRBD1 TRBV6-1 TGTGCCAGCAGGGACGACAGGGGTGGTACCACTGAAGCTTTCTTT CASRDDRGGTTEAFF
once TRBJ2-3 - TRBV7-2 TGTGCCAGCAGCCGCCGAGAGGGGAGCTACACAGATACGCAGTATTTT CASSRREGSYTDTQYF
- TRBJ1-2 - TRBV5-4 TGTGCCAGCAGTAACAGGGTGGGGCTCTATGGCTACACCTTC CASSNRVGLYGYTF
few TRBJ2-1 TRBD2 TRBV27 TGTGCCAGCAGTTTAGTCCCCCCGACTAGCGGGAGAGTGGATGAGCAGTTCTTC CASSLVPPTSGRVDEQFF
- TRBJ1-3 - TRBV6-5 TGTGCCAGCAGTTATGGCGCATTCTCTGGAAACACCATATATTTT CASSYGAFSGNTIYF
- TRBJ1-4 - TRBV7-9 TGTGCCAGCAGCTCCCGGAAGGGGGACCCTAATGAAAAACTGTTTTTT CASSSRKGDPNEKLFF
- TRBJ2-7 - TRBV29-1 TGCAGCGTTGTTGTACGGGATAAAGCCTACGAGCAGTACTTC CSVVVRDKAYEQYF
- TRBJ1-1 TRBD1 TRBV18 TGTGCCAGCTCTCTACGACAGGGGGGCGCTGAAGCTTTCTTT CASSLRQGGAEAFF
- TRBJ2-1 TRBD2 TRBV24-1 TGTGCCACCAGTGACAATAGCGGGAGAAGCTACAATGAGCAGTTCTTC CATSDNSGRSYNEQFF
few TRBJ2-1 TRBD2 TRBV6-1 TGTGCCAGCAGTGAAGAAAAACTAGCGGGAGTTCCTAATGAGCAGTTCTTC CASSEEKLAGVPNEQFF
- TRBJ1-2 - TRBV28 TGTGCCACCTCCGGGGGGTCGGTCTATGGCTACACCTTC CATSGGSVYGYTF
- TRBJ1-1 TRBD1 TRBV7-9 TGTGCCAGCAGCATCACACAGGGGATGAACACTGAAGCTTTCTTT CASSITQGMNTEAFF
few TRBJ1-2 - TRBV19 TGTGCCAGTAGTATCACAGGCTCTCCGCGCCCTTACTATGGCTACACCTTC CASSITGSPRPYYGYTF
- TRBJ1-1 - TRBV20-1 TGCAGTGCTTTGGGAAACAGGGTTCCTGAAGCTTTCTTT CSALGNRVPEAFF
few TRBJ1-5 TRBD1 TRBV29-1 TGCAGCGTGGGGGACAGGGGGCAAGTGGGGCCCCAGCATTTT CSVGDRGQVGPQHF
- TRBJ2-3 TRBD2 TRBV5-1 TGCGCCAGCAGCTCCCTCACTTCTAGCGGAAATAGGGATACGCAGTATTTT CASSSLTSSGNRDTQYF
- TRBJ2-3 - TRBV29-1 TGCAGCGTTCTAGGCTTTACAGATACGCAGTATTTT CSVLGFTDTQYF
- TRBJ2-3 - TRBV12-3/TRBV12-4 TGTGCCAGCAGTCCCGCCCTTGGGGCCCGGGGAGATACGCAGTATTTT CASSPALGARGDTQYF
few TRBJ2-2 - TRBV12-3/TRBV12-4 TGTGCCAGCAGTTTTCGGCAGGCACTGAACACCGGGGAGCTGTTTTTT CASSFRQALNTGELFF
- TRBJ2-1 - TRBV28 TGTGCCAGCAGTTTAACACTAGACTACAATGAGCAGTTCTTC CASSLTLDYNEQFF
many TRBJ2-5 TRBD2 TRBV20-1 TGCAGTGCAACCCAATGGACTAGCGGGAGGAAGGAGACCCAGTACTTC CSATQWTSGRKETQYF
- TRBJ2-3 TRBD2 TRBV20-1 TGCAGTGCGATTTTTAGCGGGGGCTACACAGATACGCAGTATTTT CSAIFSGGYTDTQYF
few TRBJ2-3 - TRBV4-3 TGCGCCAGCAGCCAAGATAATAGCCGCACAGATACGCAGTATTTT CASSQDNSRTDTQYF
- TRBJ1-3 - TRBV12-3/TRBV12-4 TGTGCCAGCAGGTCGACGATTAGCTCTGGAAACACCATATATTTT CASRSTISSGNTIYF
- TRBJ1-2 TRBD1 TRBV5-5 TGTGCCAGCAGAGAGACAGGGGTTGGAGCTGGCTACACCTTC CASRETGVGAGYTF
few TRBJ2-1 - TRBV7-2 TGTGCCAGCAGCTTATCAGGTAGTGAGCAGTTCTTC CASSLSGSEQFF
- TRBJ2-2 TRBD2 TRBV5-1 TGCGCCAGCAGCTTACGACTAGCGGGAGCTTCCGGGGAGCTGTTTTTT CASSLRLAGASGELFF
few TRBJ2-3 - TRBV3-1 TGTGCCAGCAGTCCCTCCTCTAGGACAGATACGCAGTATTTT CASSPSSRTDTQYF
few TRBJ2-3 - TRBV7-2 TGTGCCAGCAGCTTAACGGGGACGAACACAGATACGCAGTATTTT CASSLTGTNTDTQYF
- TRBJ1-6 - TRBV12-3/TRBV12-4 TGTGCCAGCAGTCCCCGAGCGGGCCATTCACCCCTCCACTTT CASSPRAGHSPLHF
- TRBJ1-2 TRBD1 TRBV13 TGTGCCAGCAGCTTAGAAGGACAGGGAATGGATGGCTACACCTTC CASSLEGQGMDGYTF
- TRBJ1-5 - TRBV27 TGTGCCAGCAGTCTAACAGGTTCACGGCAGCCCCAGCATTTT CASSLTGSRQPQHF
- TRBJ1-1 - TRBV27 TGTGCCAGCAGTTTAATAGAGGGTAGGGACACTGAAGCTTTCTTT CASSLIEGRDTEAFF
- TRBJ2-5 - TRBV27 TGTGCCAGCAGTTCCGCTCCGGGGGTACAGACCCAGTACTTC CASSSAPGVQTQYF
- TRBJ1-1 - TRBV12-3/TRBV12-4 TGTGCCAGCAGCTTGCTCGCGGGGCCCAACACTGAAGCTTTCTTT CASSLLAGPNTEAFF
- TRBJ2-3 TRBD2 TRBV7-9 TGTGCCAGCAGTCGAGCGGGAATGAGCACAGATACGCAGTATTTT CASSRAGMSTDTQYF
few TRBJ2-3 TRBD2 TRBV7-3 TGTGCCAGCAGCATAGGGTTCGGGGGGAGCACAGATACGCAGTATTTT CASSIGFGGSTDTQYF
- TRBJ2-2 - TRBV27 TGTGCCAGTTCAAGCCGGGATCACAACACCGGGGAGCTGTTTTTT CASSSRDHNTGELFF
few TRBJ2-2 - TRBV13 TGTGCCAGCAGCTTAGCAGTGCTAGCGGGACAGGCCGGGGAGCTGTTTTTT CASSLAVLAGQAGELFF
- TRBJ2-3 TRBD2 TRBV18 TGTGCCAGCTCACAGCCGGGACTAGCGGGAGGGAGTTCGGATACGCAGTATTTT CASSQPGLAGGSSDTQYF
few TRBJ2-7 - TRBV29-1 TGCAGCGTTGCTCTCCAGGCTTCCTACGAGCAGTACTTC CSVALQASYEQYF
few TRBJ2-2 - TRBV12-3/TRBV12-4 TGTGCCAGCAGTTTTCAACCACTGAGCGGGCCGAACACCGGGGAGCTGTTTTTT CASSFQPLSGPNTGELFF
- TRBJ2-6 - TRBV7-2 TGTGCCAGCAGCGGCGGGTTGCCTGGGGCCAACGTCCTGACTTTC CASSGGLPGANVLTF
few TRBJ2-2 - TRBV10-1 TGCGCCAGCAGTGTCGACAGCACCGGGGAGCTGTTTTTT CASSVDSTGELFF
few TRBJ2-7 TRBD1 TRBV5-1 TGCGCCATCCTGCCGGGACAGGAAACCTACGAGCAGTACTTC CAILPGQETYEQYF
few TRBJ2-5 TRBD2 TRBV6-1 TGTGCCAGCAGTGAAAACCGGCCGGGAGGTCTAGAGACCCAGTACTTC CASSENRPGGLETQYF
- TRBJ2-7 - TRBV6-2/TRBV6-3 TGTGCCAGCAGTTACTCGAAGGGTTCGGAGTACTTC CASSYSKGSEYF